This T cell receptor beta chain derives from a study of blood T cell repertoires in COVID-19. Clones were sequenced by immunoSEQ multiplex PCR, and TCRdb holds only the in-frame ones, with some missing. In the table there are about 270,000 clones, more than 65% of which are singletons. Sequences were obtained from peripheral blood. This TCR was sampled from a woman aged 18-29 years with acute or convalescent COVID-19.

CDR3 DNA sequence: TGTGCCAGCAGCTCCCCTCGCGGGACAGTCCCCTACACCTTC. Translating it yields CASSSPRGTVPYTF. The chain links TRBV7-9 to TRBJ1-2; 7 nucleotides line up with TRBD1. V dropped 4 bases and J dropped 10; count of bases not matched to a gene: 12. The CDR3 is 14 amino acids. CDR1 and CDR2 (germline): SEHNR, FQNEAQ (reference sequence).